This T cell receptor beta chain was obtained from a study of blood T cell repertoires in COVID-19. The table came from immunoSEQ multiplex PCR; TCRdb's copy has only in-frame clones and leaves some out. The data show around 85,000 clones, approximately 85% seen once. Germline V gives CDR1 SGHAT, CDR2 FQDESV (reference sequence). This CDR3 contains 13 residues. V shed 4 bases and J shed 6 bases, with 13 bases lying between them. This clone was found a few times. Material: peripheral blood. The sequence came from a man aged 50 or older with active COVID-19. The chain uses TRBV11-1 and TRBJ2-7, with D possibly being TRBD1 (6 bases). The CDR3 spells CASSSQQGTEQYF. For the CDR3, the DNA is TGTGCCAGCAGCTCCCAACAGGGTACCGAGCAGTACTTC.